The rows below give T cell receptor beta chains drawn from one sample of a study of shared clonotypes between healthy human individuals. The repertoire was sequenced with immunoSEQ multiplex PCR; TCRdb's copy has only in-frame clones and lacks some. Among about 480,000 clones, 75% to 80% were seen once, and the ten largest hold around 13%. Sequenced sample: PBMCs. These receptors all stem from a woman aged 40 to 49 in good health. Some clones in this sample may be carry-over from other donors' samples. CDR3s include the opening cysteine and the closing phenylalanine or tryptophan. A D gene is named only where the DNA matches it firmly. Not all rows give a size; the values are once, few, many and, for expanded clones, a class.

TRBJ1-2 TRBV6-5 . few TGTGCCAGCAGTCGTTTCGGACGAGAGGGCTACACCTTC CASSRFGREGYTF
TRBJ2-4 TRBV2 TRBD1 . TGTGCCAGCCGCCCCGGGACAGGGGCAGGGGTTCAGTACTTC CASRPGTGAGVQYF
TRBJ1-1 TRBV7-2 . . TGTGCCAGCAGCTCCCAGGTAAACACTGAAGCTTTCTTT CASSSQVNTEAFF
TRBJ2-3 TRBV27 . . TGTGCCAGCAGTCCCTTACCTCGAGATACGCAGTATTTT CASSPLPRDTQYF
TRBJ2-7 TRBV19 TRBD2 . TGTGCCAGTAGCCCGATCGGGGAGGGTGGCTTGTACGAGCAGTACTTC CASSPIGEGGLYEQYF
TRBJ2-7 TRBV5-1 TRBD1 . TGCGCCAGCAGCTTGGGAGACAGGGGCTCCTACGAGCAGTACTTC CASSLGDRGSYEQYF
TRBJ1-2 TRBV18 . . TGTGCCAGCTCACCAGAAAAGGGGTCGAGGGGCTACACCTTC CASSPEKGSRGYTF
TRBJ2-3 TRBV28 TRBD1 once TGTGCCACAAGATACAGGGGATCAGATACGCAGTATTTT CATRYRGSDTQYF
TRBJ1-1 TRBV6-1 . . TGTGCCAGCAGTGAAGCCCGAATGAACACTGAAGCTTTCTTC CASSEARMNTEAFF
TRBJ2-2 TRBV5-1 . many TGCGCCAGCAGCTTATTGGCCACAAACACCGGGGAGCTGTTTTTT CASSLLATNTGELFF
TRBJ2-3 TRBV6-5 . . TGTGCCAGTCGCGGAAGCACAGATACGCAGTATTTT CASRGSTDTQYF
TRBJ2-1 TRBV5-1 TRBD1 . TGCGCCAGCAGCGCCTCCGGGACAGGCAATGGTCTGTTCTTC CASSASGTGNGLFF
TRBJ1-2 TRBV1 . once TGCACCAGCAGCCGACAGGCCCCCCGACAGGGGCAAAATGGCTACACCTTC CTSSRQAPRQGQNGYTF
TRBJ2-5 TRBV7-9 . . TGTGCCAGCAGCTTATTGGAAGAGACCCAGTACTTC CASSLLEETQYF
TRBJ2-7 TRBV5-1 . . TGCGCCAACACGCGCCCCGGGGGTCCCGAAACCTACGAGCAGTACTTC CANTRPGGPETYEQYF
TRBJ1-1 TRBV6-1 TRBD1 . TGTGCCAGCACCCTACCGGGACAGGTGAAGGATGAAGCTTTCTTT CASTLPGQVKDEAFF
TRBJ1-2 TRBV5-1 TRBD1 . TGCGCCAGCAGCTTGGAGGGACAGAGATTCTATGGCTACACCTTC CASSLEGQRFYGYTF
TRBJ2-1 TRBV5-1 . . TGCGCCAGCAGCTTGTTTGCGGGATCCTACAATGAGCAGTTCTTC CASSLFAGSYNEQFF
TRBJ1-2 TRBV7-9 . . TGTGCCAGCAGCTTAGCGACGGCTGACGGCTACACCTTC CASSLATADGYTF
TRBJ1-5 TRBV7-2 . . TGTGCCAGCAGCCTATTAGGTGGCAGGGTGGGTGTACCCCAGCATTTT CASSLLGGRVGVPQHF
TRBJ1-1 TRBV4-1 TRBD1 many TGCGCCAGCAGCCAGGGACAGGGGGCGTTCACTGAAGCTTTCTTT CASSQGQGAFTEAFF
TRBJ1-4 TRBV28 . . TGTGCCAGCAAGCCTGGACAGTCAACTAATGAAAAACTGTTTTTT CASKPGQSTNEKLFF
TRBJ2-7 TRBV19 . many TGTGCCAGTAGTATAGGTTGGCAGGCTGCAAACGAGCAGTACTTC CASSIGWQAANEQYF
TRBJ2-7 TRBV7-3 TRBD2 . TGTGCCAGCATCCTTAAACCCTGGACTAGCGGGTCCCCCTACGAGCAGTACTTC CASILKPWTSGSPYEQYF
TRBJ2-3 TRBV4-3 . . TGCGCCAGCAGCCAAGCATGGGGGTCACGCACAGATACGCAGTATTTT CASSQAWGSRTDTQYF
TRBJ2-3 TRBV29-1 TRBD2 . TGCAGCGGCAGCGGGAGGGCCACAGATACGCAGTATTTT CSGSGRATDTQYF
TRBJ2-2 TRBV6-1 . . TGTGCCAGCAGTGAATATGGGGGCACCGGGGAGCTGTTTTTT CASSEYGGTGELFF
TRBJ1-3 TRBV2 . . TGTGCCAGCAGTATACAGGGAAACACCATATATTTT CASSIQGNTIYF
TRBJ2-2 TRBV5-1 TRBD1 few TGCGCCAGCAGCAAAAGACAGGGGTTAGACCGGGAGCTGTTTTTT CASSKRQGLDRELFF
TRBJ2-4 TRBV28 . once TGTGCCACCTTGCCAACCGGACTCATACACATTCAGTACTTC CATLPTGLIHIQYF
TRBJ2-6 TRBV10-3 . . TGTGCCATCAGGGACTCTGGGGCCAACGTCCTGACTTTC CAIRDSGANVLTF
TRBJ2-5 TRBV18 TRBD2 . TGTGCCAGCTCACCACTCGCGGGAGGGAGAGAGACCCAGTACTTC CASSPLAGGRETQYF
TRBJ1-1 TRBV4-2 . . TGTGCCAGCATCCAAGAGTGGGACACTGAAGCTTTCTTT CASIQEWDTEAFF
TRBJ2-7 TRBV2 . few TGTGCCAGCAGAGGACAGCGCCCCGTGCAGTACTTC CASRGQRPVQYF
TRBJ2-1 TRBV6-4 TRBD2 . TGTGCCAGCAGTGAACTAGCGGGTTACAATGAGCAGTTCTTC CASSELAGYNEQFF
TRBJ2-2 TRBV5-1 TRBD1 . TGCGCCAGCAGCTTGGAAGGACAGGGGAGAGGTTCCGGGGAGCTGTTTTTT CASSLEGQGRGSGELFF
TRBJ2-1 TRBV27 TRBD2 . TGTGCCAGCAGAAAACCCGGGACTAGCGGGAGCGGGTCCTACAATGAGCAGTTCTTC CASRKPGTSGSGSYNEQFF